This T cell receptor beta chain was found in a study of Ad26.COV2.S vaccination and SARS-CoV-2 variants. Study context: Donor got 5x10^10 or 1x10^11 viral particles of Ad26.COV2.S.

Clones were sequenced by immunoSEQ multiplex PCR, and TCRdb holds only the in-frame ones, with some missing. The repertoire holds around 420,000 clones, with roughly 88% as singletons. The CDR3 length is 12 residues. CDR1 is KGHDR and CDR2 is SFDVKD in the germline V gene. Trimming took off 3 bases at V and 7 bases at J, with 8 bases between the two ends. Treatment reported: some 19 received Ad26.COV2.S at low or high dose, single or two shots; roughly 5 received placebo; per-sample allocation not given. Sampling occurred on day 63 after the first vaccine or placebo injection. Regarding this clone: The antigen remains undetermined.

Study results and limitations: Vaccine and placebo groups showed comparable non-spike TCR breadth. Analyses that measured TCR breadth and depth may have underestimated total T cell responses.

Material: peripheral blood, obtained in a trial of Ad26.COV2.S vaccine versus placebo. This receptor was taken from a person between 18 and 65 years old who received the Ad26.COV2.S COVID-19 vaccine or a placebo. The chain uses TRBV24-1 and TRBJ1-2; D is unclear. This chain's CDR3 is CATSDRASGYTF. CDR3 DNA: TGTGCCACCAGTGATCGGGCTTCTGGCTACACCTTC.